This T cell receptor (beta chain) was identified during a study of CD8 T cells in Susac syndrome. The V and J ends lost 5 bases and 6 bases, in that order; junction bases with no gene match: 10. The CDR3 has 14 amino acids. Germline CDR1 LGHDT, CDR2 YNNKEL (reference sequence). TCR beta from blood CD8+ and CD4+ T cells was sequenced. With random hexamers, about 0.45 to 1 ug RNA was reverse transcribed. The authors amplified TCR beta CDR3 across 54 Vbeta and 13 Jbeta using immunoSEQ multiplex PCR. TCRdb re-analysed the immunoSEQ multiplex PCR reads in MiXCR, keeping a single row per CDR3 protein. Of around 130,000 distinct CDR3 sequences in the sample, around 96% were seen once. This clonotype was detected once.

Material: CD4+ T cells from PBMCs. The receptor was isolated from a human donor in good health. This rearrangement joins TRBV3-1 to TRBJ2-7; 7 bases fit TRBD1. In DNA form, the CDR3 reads TGTGCCAGCAGCAAGGGGGCATCTGCCGGCGAGCAGTACTTC. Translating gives CASSKGASAGEQYF.